What follows are 32 T cell receptor beta chains derived from one specimen sequenced in a study of T cell clones after liver transplantation. Some clones are missing from TCRdb's copy, which holds only in-frame ones; the method was immunoSEQ multiplex PCR. Of 90,000 to 120,000 clones in the sample, more than 75% were seen once. The starting material was CD4+ T cells from blood, obtained before liver transplant. The receptor source for this set is a human donor who received a liver transplant.

V and J are TRBV2 and TRBJ2-7; TRBD1 aligns across 8 bases. Losses at the gene ends were 8 bases for V and 0 bases for J; bases not matched to a gene: 3. Germline CDR1 SNHLY, CDR2 FYNNEI. This CDR3 region has 13 residues. The CDR3 protein is CASRQGTSYEQYF. The CDR3 region has the DNA TGTGCCAGCCGACAGGGGACCTCCTACGAGCAGTACTTC.

V gene TRBV5-1 combines with J gene TRBJ1-6; unclear D gene. CDR1 is SGHRS and CDR2 is YFSETQ in the germline V gene. This CDR3 contains 15 residues. The germline V and J ends were trimmed by 1 base and 5 bases, with 10 bases remaining between them. The CDR3 DNA sequence: TGCGCCAGCAGCTTGTTGACCGTCGATAATTCACCCCTCCACTTT. Protein sequence: CASSLLTVDNSPLHF. The whole variable domain, filled in from reference TRBV5-1 and TRBJ1-6, reads KAGVTQTPRYLIKTRGQQVTLSCSPISGHRSVSWYQQTPGQGLQFLFEYFSETQRNKGNFPGRFSGRQFSNSRSEMNVSTLELGDSALYLCASSLLTVDNSPLHFGNGTRLTVT.

Here the CDR3 reads CASSFIGTGEGNEQFF. The CDR3 DNA is TGTGCCAGCAGTTTCATCGGGACAGGGGAGGGCAATGAGCAGTTCTTC. The V gene is TRBV28, the J gene TRBJ2-1, with 10 bases matching TRBD1. Germline assignment: CDR1 MDHEN and CDR2 SYDVKM. After removal of 3 bases from V and 6 bases from J, the junction contained 8 bases not matched to a gene. The CDR3 extends over 16 amino acids.

The genes are TRBV18 and TRBJ1-6; tentatively, D is TRBD1 (6 bases). Germline lookup yields CDR1 KGHSH and CDR2 LQKENI. This CDR3 contains 17 residues. V was trimmed by 1 base and J by 0 bases, leaving 10 bases between them. The CDR3 sequence is CASSPQGTSSYNSPLHF. The CDR3 DNA reads as TGTGCCAGCTCACCACAGGGGACAAGCTCCTATAATTCACCCCTCCACTTT.

This chain connects TRBV11-2 to TRBJ1-2; maybe TRBD1 (6 bases). The CDR3 runs 14 residues. The germline V gene encodes CDR1 SGHAT and CDR2 FQNNGV. Trimming stripped 9 bases from V and 5 bases from J, with 19 bases between. CDR3 nucleotides: TGTGCCAGTGCGGACAGCCCGGTGGGGTATGGCTACACCTTC. This codes for CASADSPVGYGYTF.

The chain couples TRBV7-7 to TRBJ2-5, with D tentatively TRBD2 (6 bases). The length of the CDR3 is 16 residues. Between the trimmed V and J ends, which lost 3 bases and 2 bases, there was a span of 16 bases. Germline CDR1 is SSHAT and CDR2 is FNYEAQ (reference sequence). This CDR3 is CASSFARGGTQETQYF. In DNA form, the CDR3 reads TGTGCCAGCAGCTTCGCACGGGGCGGGACGCAAGAGACCCAGTACTTC.

The rearrangement uses TRBV9 and TRBJ2-2, with 9 bases identical to TRBD2. This CDR3 contains 15 residues. The germline V gene encodes CDR1 SGDLS and CDR2 YYNGEE. After removal of 7 bases from V and 2 bases from J, the junction contained 6 bases not matched to a gene. The CDR3 loop is CASGLAGANTGELFF. The CDR3 nucleotides read TGTGCCAGCGGCTTAGCGGGAGCAAACACCGGGGAGCTGTTTTTT.

The V gene is TRBV2, the J gene TRBJ2-7, with TRBD1 identical over 12 bases. The CDR3 totals 15 residues. After removal of 7 bases from V and 9 bases from J, the junction contained 13 bases not matched to a gene. Germline V gene lookup returns CDR1 SNHLY and CDR2 FYNNEI. DNA of the CDR3: TGTGCCAGCAACGCCCCCCTTGGGACAGGGGGCGGGCAGTACTTC. Translation: CASNAPLGTGGGQYF.

This chain connects TRBV27 to TRBJ1-5, with a tentative D call TRBD1 (6 bases). Trimming cost V 6 bases and J 2 bases, with 14 bases left between them. Germline CDR1 reads MNHEY; CDR2 reads SMNVEV (reference sequence). The CDR3 length is 15 residues. The CDR3 DNA sequence: TGTGCCAGCAGAGCACAGGGTTCCGGCAATCAGCCCCAGCATTTT. Translation: CASRAQGSGNQPQHF.

This chain connects TRBV5-1 to TRBJ2-3; D may be TRBD2 (5 bases). The germline CDR1 and CDR2 sequences are SGHRS and YFSETQ. V was pared by 0 bases and J by 0 bases, with 11 bases between. This CDR3 has 16 residues. The CDR3 DNA reads TGCGCCAGCAGCTTGGATGGACGAGGGAGCACAGATACGCAGTATTTT. Encoded protein: CASSLDGRGSTDTQYF.

This chain uses TRBV18 with TRBJ2-7; possibly TRBD2 for D (6 bases). Germline CDR1 reads KGHSH; CDR2 reads LQKENI. This CDR3 spans 17 amino acids. V lost 3 bases to trimming and J lost 0 bases, with 18 bases between them. CDR3 nucleotide sequence: TGTGCCAGCTCACCCCGGGGTGGGGGGATCAGCTCCTACGAGCAGTACTTC. This sequence encodes CASSPRGGGISSYEQYF. The variable domain in full, with the rest retrieved from reference TRBV18 and TRBJ2-7, is NAGVMQNPRHLVRRRGQEARLRCSPMKGHSHVYWYRQLPEEGLKFMVYLQKENIIDESGMPKERFSAEFPKEGPSILRIQQVVRGDSAAYFCASSPRGGGISSYEQYFGPGTRLTVT.

The chain couples TRBV23-1 to TRBJ2-7, with 10 bases fitting TRBD2. TRBV23-1 is sorted into the ORF group, with uncertain function. Trimming cost V 0 bases and J 3 bases; bases outside gene matches: 2. This CDR3 region has 15 residues. The CDR3 DNA is TGCGCCAGCAGTCAATCTCCTAGCGGGAGCTACGAGCAGTACTTC. Residues: CASSQSPSGSYEQYF.

This sequence joins TRBV11-2 and TRBJ1-1; 8 nucleotides match TRBD1. The ends lost 1 base at V and 3 bases at J; junction bases unmatched: 4. This CDR3 is 15 amino acids long. Germline lookup yields CDR1 SGHAT and CDR2 FQNNGV. DNA for the CDR3: TGTGCCAGCAGCTTAGGCAGGGGGCGGCACACTGAAGCTTTCTTT. It specifies CASSLGRGRHTEAFF.

V gene TRBV2 combines with J gene TRBJ1-6, with D hard to call. V dropped 9 bases and J dropped 8 bases, with 11 bases sitting between them. The CDR3 totals 12 residues. Germline CDR1 is SNHLY and CDR2 is FYNNEI. This CDR3 reads CASRRKYSPLHF. For the CDR3, the DNA is TGTGCCAGTCGACGGAAATATTCACCCCTCCACTTT.

CDR3 protein: CSARPRYEQYF. CDR3 bases: TGCAGTGCTAGACCCCGGTACGAGCAGTACTTC. The chain couples TRBV20-1 to TRBJ2-5, with no clear D. The J call may be faulty, since TRBJ2-7 better matches the DNA end. The CDR3 runs 11 residues. Germline-derived CDR1 and CDR2 are DFQATT and SNEGSKA (reference sequence).

The genes are TRBV7-2 and TRBJ2-2; 12 bases fit TRBD2. The CDR3 consists of 17 residues. The ends lost 5 bases at V and 5 bases at J; junction bases unmatched: 9. Germline lookup yields CDR1 SGHTA and CDR2 FQGNSA. CDR3 protein: CASSLRTSGARTGELFF. The CDR3 DNA sequence: TGTGCCAGCAGCCTTCGGACTAGCGGGGCCCGGACCGGGGAGCTGTTTTTT.

Only a few counts were recorded for this clone. The chain recombines TRBV2 with TRBJ1-1; 9 nucleotides line up with TRBD1. With V trimmed by 6 bases and J by 6 bases, 8 bases remained unmatched. This CDR3 region has 14 residues. Germline values: CDR1 SNHLY, CDR2 FYNNEI. The chain's CDR3 is CASSRTGVLPEAFF. In DNA, the CDR3 is TGTGCCAGCAGCAGGACAGGGGTTTTGCCTGAAGCTTTCTTT.

V usage is TRBV18 and J usage is TRBJ1-5; TRBD1 is a possible D gene (5 bases). V was clipped by 2 bases and J by 2 bases, with 13 bases between them. Looked up from germline, CDR1 is KGHSH and CDR2 is LQKENI. The CDR3 length is 16 residues. The CDR3 loop reads CASSPTGARGNQPQHF. In DNA form, the CDR3 reads TGTGCCAGCTCACCAACGGGTGCCAGGGGCAATCAGCCCCAGCATTTT.

The chain's CDR3 is CASSLKAGGETQYF. CDR3 in DNA: TGCGCCAGCAGCTTGAAAGCCGGGGGGGAGACCCAGTACTTC. V and J are TRBV5-1 and TRBJ2-5; 7 nucleotides align to TRBD2. The CDR3 contains 14 residues. V dropped 1 base and J dropped 5; count of bases not matched to a gene: 5. CDR1 and CDR2 from the germline V gene are SGHRS and YFSETQ.

The chain couples TRBV9 to TRBJ2-3; D possibly corresponds to TRBD2 (6 bases). This CDR3 contains 15 residues. The V end lost 0 bases, the J end lost 7 bases, and 15 bases lay between the germline ends. Germline lookup yields CDR1 SGDLS and CDR2 YYNGEE. CDR3 in DNA: TGTGCCAGCAGCGTAGATGCTAGCGCCTCAAATACGCAGTATTTT. It yields the protein CASSVDASASNTQYF.

The chain joins TRBV6-5 to TRBJ1-4; 7 bases are shared with TRBD1. V gave up 4 bases and J gave up 7 bases; unmatched junction bases: 3. Germline values: CDR1 MNHEY, CDR2 SVGAGI. CDR3 length equals 13 residues. This chain's CDR3 is CASSSQGSEKLFF. For the CDR3, the DNA is TGTGCCAGCAGTTCACAGGGGAGTGAAAAACTGTTTTTT.

The genes are TRBV10-1 and TRBJ2-5, with 11 positions matching TRBD2. Germline assignment: CDR1 WNHNN and CDR2 SYGVQD (reference sequence). After removal of 4 bases from V and 5 bases from J, the junction contained 12 bases not matched to a gene. CDR3 length: 17 residues. CDR3 coding DNA: TGCGCCAGCAGTGGGGGACTAGCGGAGGCAAGGCGGGAGACCCAGTACTTC. Translated: CASSGGLAEARRETQYF.

The V call is TRBV27, the J call TRBJ2-7, with 8 bases aligning to TRBD1. There are 13 residues in the CDR3. Trimming removed 6 bases from V and 7 bases from J; junction bases left unmatched: 8. Looked up from germline, CDR1 is MNHEY and CDR2 is SMNVEV (reference sequence). The CDR3 DNA reads TGTGCCAGCAGCCCCGGGACAGGTATAGAGCAGTACTTC. It is translated as CASSPGTGIEQYF.

CDR3 in amino acids: CASSFGTAVTEAFF. The CDR3 DNA reads as TGTGCCAGCAGCTTTGGGACGGCGGTCACTGAAGCTTTCTTT. The rearrangement links TRBV7-8 to TRBJ1-1, with D possibly matching TRBD1 (5 bases). CDR1 is SGHVS, CDR2 FQNEAQ, per germline. This CDR3 has 14 amino acids. V lost 3 bases and J lost 4, with 12 bases in between.

The CDR3: CASSLGRGRLYEQYF. For the CDR3, the DNA is TGTGCCAGCAGCTTGGGAAGGGGACGTCTCTACGAGCAGTACTTC. The chain has TRBV5-6 and TRBJ2-7, with D tentatively TRBD1 or TRBD2 (5 bases each). This CDR3 comprises 15 residues. The germline CDR1 and CDR2 sequences are SGHDT and YYEEEE. Trimming removed 0 bases from V and 3 bases from J, with 13 bases in between. Combining the CDR3 with reference TRBV5-6 and TRBJ2-7 gives the whole variable domain DAGVTQSPTHLIKTRGQQVTLRCSPKSGHDTVSWYQQALGQGPQFIFQYYEEEERQRGNFPDRFSGHQFPNYSSELNVNALLLGDSALYLCASSLGRGRLYEQYFGPGTRLTVT.

The chain uses TRBV5-1 and TRBJ2-7, with D unclear. The V end lost 2 bases, the J end lost 6 bases, and 15 bases lay between the germline ends. Looked up from germline, CDR1 is SGHRS and CDR2 is YFSETQ. This CDR3 is 14 amino acids long. CDR3 sequence (DNA): TGCGCCAGCAGCTTTAACGCACCCCCTGCCGAGCAGTACTTC. Its protein is CASSFNAPPAEQYF.

The chain uses TRBV29-1 and TRBJ1-3; 9 bases align to TRBD1. The CDR3 is 15 amino acids. The germline gives CDR1 SQVTM, CDR2 ANQGSEA. With V trimmed by 6 bases and J by 0 bases, 6 bases remained unmatched. CDR3 region: CSVAGQGNSGNTIYF. In DNA, the CDR3 is TGCAGCGTGGCCGGACAGGGGAACTCTGGAAACACCATATATTTT.

The chain carries TRBV10-1 and TRBJ2-1; 7 bases fit TRBD2. This CDR3 has 13 amino acids. Germline V gene sequence: CDR1 WNHNN, CDR2 SYGVQD (reference sequence). After removal of 6 bases from V and 4 bases from J, the junction contained 3 bases not matched to a gene. CDR3 loop: CASSPAGYNEQFF. For the CDR3, the DNA is TGCGCCAGCAGCCCAGCGGGATACAATGAGCAGTTCTTC.

The rearrangement joins TRBV5-1 to TRBJ1-2; TRBD1 might be the D (6 bases). Trimming stripped 4 bases from V and 6 bases from J, with 25 bases between. CDR3 length equals 17 residues. In germline, CDR1 is SGHRS, CDR2 YFSETQ. The CDR3 sequence is CASSTYGVDSKGDGYTF. The DNA of the CDR3 is TGCGCCAGCAGCACTTACGGCGTAGACAGTAAGGGGGATGGCTACACCTTC.

The rearrangement links TRBV20-1 to TRBJ2-2; no reliable D call. The CDR3 contains 11 residues. Germline values: CDR1 DFQATT, CDR2 SNEGSKA (reference sequence). V was pared by 6 bases and J by 6 bases, with 8 bases between. The CDR3 DNA sequence: TGCAGTGCCCTCGGACCCGGGGAGCTGTTTTTT. Translated: CSALGPGELFF.

The DNA of the CDR3 is TGCAGCGTTGACCGGCAGGGAAACTATGGCTACACCTTC. Protein product: CSVDRQGNYGYTF. The V gene is TRBV29-1, the J gene TRBJ1-2, with D maybe TRBD1 (5 bases). V was trimmed by 3 bases and J by 2 bases, leaving 10 bases between them. The germline gives CDR1 SQVTM, CDR2 ANQGSEA. The CDR3 sequence is 13 residues long.

This clone has just one count. This rearrangement joins TRBV12-5 to TRBJ1-5; the D gene is possibly TRBD1 (6 bases). This CDR3 is 15 amino acids long. CDR1 LGHNT and CDR2 FRNRAP come from the germline V gene. V lost 0 bases to trimming and J lost 7 bases, with 13 bases between them. Here the CDR3 DNA reads TGTGCTAGTGGTTTGGTACAGGGCAGGGAACAGCCCCAGCATTTT. Amino acids: CASGLVQGREQPQHF.